These T cell receptor beta chains were read from a single sample in a study of cytomegalovirus exposure and HLA in healthy donors. Here immunoSEQ multiplex PCR was the method, and the copy in TCRdb shows in-frame clones only, minus some. The repertoire has about 140,000 clones, more than 60% of them found once; the top ten carry 2.5% to 3%. The sequenced sample consisted of PBMCs. Source of these receptors: a male donor in good health and CMV-seronegative. Both conserved end residues are trimmed from each CDR3. The D gene is left open where the match is weak.

V gene: TRBV10-3
D gene: TRBD2
CDR3 protein: AISESGLSYGEQF

V gene: TRBV4-1
D gene: -
CDR3 protein: ASSQDGQGNYGYT

V gene: TRBV7-9
D gene: TRBD1
CDR3 protein: ATQGAHEQF

V gene: TRBV25-1
D gene: TRBD1
CDR3 protein: ASSDSGQVNYGYT

V gene: TRBV9
D gene: -
CDR3 protein: ASSVTGLDTEAF

V gene: TRBV7-9
D gene: -
CDR3 protein: SSSSQNTEAF

V gene: TRBV4-1
D gene: -
CDR3 protein: ASSPPSSYEQY

V gene: TRBV30
D gene: -
CDR3 protein: AWQGGSYEQY

V gene: TRBV4-3
D gene: -
CDR3 protein: ASSQDLSPSLLF

V gene: TRBV7-3
D gene: TRBD1
CDR3 protein: ASSPRTGSIHEQY

V gene: TRBV30
D gene: -
CDR3 protein: AWSPIRLANDEQY

V gene: TRBV19
D gene: TRBD1
CDR3 protein: ASSIQTGDQPQH

V gene: TRBV7-7
D gene: -
CDR3 protein: ASSPRQVSSYNSPLH

V gene: TRBV30
D gene: TRBD1
CDR3 protein: AWIPMGQGSNSPLH

V gene: TRBV11-2
D gene: TRBD1
CDR3 protein: ASSFGQGYTEAF

V gene: TRBV11-2
D gene: -
CDR3 protein: ASSSPERAQNEQY

V gene: TRBV5-1
D gene: -
CDR3 protein: ASSLGDSSNQPQH

V gene: TRBV7-9
D gene: TRBD2
CDR3 protein: ASSRLTGLAGLEQY

V gene: TRBV9
D gene: TRBD1
CDR3 protein: ASSVTTDREKLSNYGYT

V gene: TRBV19
D gene: -
CDR3 protein: ASSLTVRDNYGYT

V gene: TRBV7-3
D gene: -
CDR3 protein: ASSPRAGSNTEAF

V gene: TRBV9
D gene: TRBD2
CDR3 protein: ASSGGGWISEETQY

V gene: TRBV30
D gene: TRBD1
CDR3 protein: AWNRRQGALSGANVLT

V gene: TRBV18
D gene: TRBD1
CDR3 protein: ASSTGQTNTGELF

V gene: TRBV5-1
D gene: -
CDR3 protein: ASSLGGGSSPLH

V gene: TRBV9
D gene: -
CDR3 protein: ASRSSYNEQF

V gene: TRBV4-1
D gene: -
CDR3 protein: ASSQAPMFMNTEAF

V gene: TRBV9
D gene: -
CDR3 protein: ASSAQGGVTEAF

V gene: TRBV6-1
D gene: -
CDR3 protein: ASSHPGADTQY

V gene: TRBV7-2
D gene: -
CDR3 protein: ASSLARGSGNTIY

V gene: TRBV6-1
D gene: -
CDR3 protein: ASTTLATYEQY

V gene: TRBV7-2
D gene: -
CDR3 protein: ASSLGQSSNQPQH

V gene: TRBV4-1
D gene: -
CDR3 protein: ASSQEPTANYGYT

V gene: TRBV27
D gene: TRBD2
CDR3 protein: ASWSAGVEYTQY

V gene: TRBV5-4
D gene: TRBD1
CDR3 protein: SSSRLGQENTEAF

V gene: TRBV5-1
D gene: TRBD2
CDR3 protein: ASSLTSRYEQY

V gene: TRBV7-9
D gene: TRBD1
CDR3 protein: ASSSSQGGNSPLH

V gene: TRBV27
D gene: -
CDR3 protein: ASSPYGTSSSYNEQF

V gene: TRBV29-1
D gene: TRBD1
CDR3 protein: SVTGTGGATNEKLF

V gene: TRBV29-1
D gene: -
CDR3 protein: SVEASERLTYNEQF

V gene: TRBV6-5
D gene: -
CDR3 protein: ASGGRGINQPQH

V gene: TRBV7-2
D gene: TRBD1
CDR3 protein: ASSLLQGSSPLH

V gene: TRBV6-1
D gene: -
CDR3 protein: ASSFGEPSYNEQF

V gene: TRBV10-1
D gene: TRBD1
CDR3 protein: ASSPPDRRHGYT

V gene: TRBV4-1
D gene: -
CDR3 protein: ASRHYRNGYT

V gene: TRBV7-2
D gene: TRBD2
CDR3 protein: ASSPSGGRSYNEQF